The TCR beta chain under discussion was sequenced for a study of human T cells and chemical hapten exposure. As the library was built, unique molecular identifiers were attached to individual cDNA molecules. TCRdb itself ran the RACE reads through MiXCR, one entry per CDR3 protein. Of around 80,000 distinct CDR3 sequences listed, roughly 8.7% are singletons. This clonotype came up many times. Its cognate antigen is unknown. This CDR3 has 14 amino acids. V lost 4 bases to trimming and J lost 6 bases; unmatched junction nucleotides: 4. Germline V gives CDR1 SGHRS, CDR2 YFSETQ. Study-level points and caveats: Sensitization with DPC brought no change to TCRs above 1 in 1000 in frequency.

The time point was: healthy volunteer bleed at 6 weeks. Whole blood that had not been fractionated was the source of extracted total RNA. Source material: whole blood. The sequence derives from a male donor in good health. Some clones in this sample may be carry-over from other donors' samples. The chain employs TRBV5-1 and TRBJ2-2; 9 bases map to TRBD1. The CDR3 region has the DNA TGCGCCAGCAGCAGTGGGACAGGGTCCGGGGAGCTGTTTTTT. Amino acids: CASSSGTGSGELFF. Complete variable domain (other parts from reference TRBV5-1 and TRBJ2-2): KAGVTQTPRYLIKTRGQQVTLSCSPISGHRSVSWYQQTPGQGLQFLFEYFSETQRNKGNFPGRFSGRQFSNSRSEMNVSTLELGDSALYLCASSSGTGSGELFFGEGSRLTVL.